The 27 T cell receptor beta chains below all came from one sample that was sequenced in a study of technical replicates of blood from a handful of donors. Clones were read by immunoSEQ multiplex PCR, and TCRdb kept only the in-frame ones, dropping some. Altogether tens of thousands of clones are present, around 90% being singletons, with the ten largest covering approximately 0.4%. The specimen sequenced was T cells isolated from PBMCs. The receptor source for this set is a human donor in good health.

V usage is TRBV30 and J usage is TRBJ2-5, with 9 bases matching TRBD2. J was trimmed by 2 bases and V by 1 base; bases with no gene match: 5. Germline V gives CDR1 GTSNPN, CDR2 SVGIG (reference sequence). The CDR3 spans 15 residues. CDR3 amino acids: CAWSALAGAQETQYF. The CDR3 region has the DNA TGTGCCTGGAGTGCCTTAGCGGGAGCTCAAGAGACCCAGTACTTC.

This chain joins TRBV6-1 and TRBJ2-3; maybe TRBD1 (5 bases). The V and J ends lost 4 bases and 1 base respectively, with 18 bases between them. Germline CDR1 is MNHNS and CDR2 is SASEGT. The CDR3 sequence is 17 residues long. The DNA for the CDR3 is TGTGCCAGCAGTGCCCAACGGACCAGGGCGGGCACAGATACGCAGTATTTT. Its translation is CASSAQRTRAGTDTQYF.

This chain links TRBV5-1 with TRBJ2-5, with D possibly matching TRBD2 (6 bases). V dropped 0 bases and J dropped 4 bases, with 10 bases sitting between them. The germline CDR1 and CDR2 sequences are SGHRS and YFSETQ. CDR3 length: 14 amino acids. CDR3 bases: TGCGCCAGCAGCTTGGTCGGGGGACCAGAGACCCAGTACTTC. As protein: CASSLVGGPETQYF.

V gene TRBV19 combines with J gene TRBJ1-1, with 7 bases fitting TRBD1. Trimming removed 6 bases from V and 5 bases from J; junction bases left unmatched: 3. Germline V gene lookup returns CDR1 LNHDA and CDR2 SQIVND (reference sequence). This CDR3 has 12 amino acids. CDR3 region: CASRTGLTEAFF. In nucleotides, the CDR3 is TGTGCCAGTAGGACAGGGTTGACTGAAGCTTTCTTT. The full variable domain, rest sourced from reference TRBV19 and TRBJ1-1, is DGGITQSPKYLFRKEGQNVTLSCEQNLNHDAMYWYRQDPGQGLRLIYYSQIVNDFQKGDIAEGYSVSREKKESFPLTVTSAQKNPTAFYLCASRTGLTEAFFGQGTRLTVV.

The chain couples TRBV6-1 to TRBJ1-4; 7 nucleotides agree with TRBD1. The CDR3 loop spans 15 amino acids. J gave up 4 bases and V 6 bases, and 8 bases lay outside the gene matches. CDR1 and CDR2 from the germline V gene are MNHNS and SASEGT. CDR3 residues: CASSVNRQGNEKLFF. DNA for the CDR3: TGTGCCAGCAGCGTAAATCGACAGGGTAATGAAAAACTGTTTTTT.

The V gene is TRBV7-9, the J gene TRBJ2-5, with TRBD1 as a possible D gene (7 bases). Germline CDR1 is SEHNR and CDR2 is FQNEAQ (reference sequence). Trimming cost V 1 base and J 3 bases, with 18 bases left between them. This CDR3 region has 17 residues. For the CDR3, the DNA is TGTGCCAGCAGCTTAGACGACAGGGAGGTTTTGGAAGAGACCCAGTACTTC. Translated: CASSLDDREVLEETQYF.

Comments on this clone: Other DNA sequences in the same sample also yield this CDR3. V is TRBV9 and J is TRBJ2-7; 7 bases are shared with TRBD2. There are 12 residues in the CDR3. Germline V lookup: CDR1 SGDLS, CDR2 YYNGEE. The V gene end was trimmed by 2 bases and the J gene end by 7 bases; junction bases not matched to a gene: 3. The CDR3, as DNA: TGTGCCAGCAGCGTGTCCGGGGGGGAGCAGTACTTC. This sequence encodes CASSVSGGEQYF.

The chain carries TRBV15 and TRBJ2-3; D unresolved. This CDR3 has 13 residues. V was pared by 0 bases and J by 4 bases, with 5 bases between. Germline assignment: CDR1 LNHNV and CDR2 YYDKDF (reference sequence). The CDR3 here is CATSRDIADTQYF. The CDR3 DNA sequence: TGTGCCACCAGCAGAGATATCGCAGATACGCAGTATTTT.

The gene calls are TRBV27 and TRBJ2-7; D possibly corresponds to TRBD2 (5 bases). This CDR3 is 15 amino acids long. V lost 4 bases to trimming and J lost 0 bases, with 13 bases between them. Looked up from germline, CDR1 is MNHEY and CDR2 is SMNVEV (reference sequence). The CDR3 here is CASSYRTPPSYEQYF. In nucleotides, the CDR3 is TGTGCCAGCAGTTACCGGACTCCTCCCTCCTACGAGCAGTACTTC.

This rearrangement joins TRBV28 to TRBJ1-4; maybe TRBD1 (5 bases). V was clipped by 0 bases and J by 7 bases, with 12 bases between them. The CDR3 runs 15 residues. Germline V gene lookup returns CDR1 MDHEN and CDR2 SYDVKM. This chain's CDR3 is CASSLWAGRGEKLFF. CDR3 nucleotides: TGTGCCAGCAGTTTATGGGCGGGGAGGGGTGAAAAACTGTTTTTT.

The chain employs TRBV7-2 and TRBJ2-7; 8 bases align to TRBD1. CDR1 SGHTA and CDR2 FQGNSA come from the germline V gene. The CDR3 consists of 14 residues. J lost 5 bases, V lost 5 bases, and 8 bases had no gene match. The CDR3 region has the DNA TGTGCCAGCAGCATGGACAGGGAGGTCAACGAGCAGTACTTC. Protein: CASSMDREVNEQYF.

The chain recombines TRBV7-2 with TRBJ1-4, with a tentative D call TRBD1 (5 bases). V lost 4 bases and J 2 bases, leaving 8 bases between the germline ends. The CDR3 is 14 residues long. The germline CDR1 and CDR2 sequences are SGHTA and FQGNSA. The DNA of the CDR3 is TGTGCCAGCAGCTCGGGGGGTACTAATGAAAAACTGTTTTTT. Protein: CASSSGGTNEKLFF. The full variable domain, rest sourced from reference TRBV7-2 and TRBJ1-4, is GAGVSQSPSNKVTEKGKDVELRCDPISGHTALYWYRQSLGQGLEFLIYFQGNSAPDKSGLPSDRFSAERTGGSVSTLTIQRTQQEDSAVYLCASSSGGTNEKLFFGSGTQLSVL.

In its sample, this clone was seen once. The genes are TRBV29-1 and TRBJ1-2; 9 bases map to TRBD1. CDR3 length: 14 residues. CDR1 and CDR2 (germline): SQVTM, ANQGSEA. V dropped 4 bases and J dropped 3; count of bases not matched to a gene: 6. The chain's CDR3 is CSVVATGGDYGYTF. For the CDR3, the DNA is TGCAGCGTTGTGGCGACAGGGGGAGACTATGGCTACACCTTC.

The CDR3 DNA sequence: TGCAGCGTTGGACGGACAACCTACAATGAGCAGTTCTTC. Amino acid sequence: CSVGRTTYNEQFF. The chain joins TRBV29-1 to TRBJ2-1, with D tentatively TRBD1 (5 bases). The V end lost 4 bases, the J end lost 2 bases, and 9 bases lay between the germline ends. Germline CDR1 SQVTM, CDR2 ANQGSEA. CDR3 size: 13 residues.

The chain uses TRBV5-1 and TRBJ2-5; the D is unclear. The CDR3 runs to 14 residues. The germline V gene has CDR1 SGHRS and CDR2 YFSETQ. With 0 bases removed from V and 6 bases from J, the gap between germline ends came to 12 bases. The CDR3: CASSLEEIEQTQYF. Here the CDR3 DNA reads TGCGCCAGCAGCTTGGAAGAAATAGAACAGACCCAGTACTTC.

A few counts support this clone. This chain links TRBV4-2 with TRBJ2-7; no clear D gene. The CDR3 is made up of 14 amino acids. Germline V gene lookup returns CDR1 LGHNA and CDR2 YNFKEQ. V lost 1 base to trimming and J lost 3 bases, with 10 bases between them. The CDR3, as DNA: TGTGCCAGCAGCCAAGTTCACACGCACTACGAGCAGTACTTC. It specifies CASSQVHTHYEQYF.

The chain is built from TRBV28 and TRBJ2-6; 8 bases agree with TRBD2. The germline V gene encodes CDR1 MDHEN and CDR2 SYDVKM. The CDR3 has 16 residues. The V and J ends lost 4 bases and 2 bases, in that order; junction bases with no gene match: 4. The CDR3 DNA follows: TGTGCCAGCAGTTGGCAGCGGGAGACTGGGGCCAACGTCCTGACTTTC. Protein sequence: CASSWQRETGANVLTF.

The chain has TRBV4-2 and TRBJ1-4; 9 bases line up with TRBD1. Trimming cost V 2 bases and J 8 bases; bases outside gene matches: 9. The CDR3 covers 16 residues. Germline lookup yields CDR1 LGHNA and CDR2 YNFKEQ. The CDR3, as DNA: TGTGCCAGCAGCCAAAGTATCGGGACAGGGTGGGAAAAACTGTTTTTT. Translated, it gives CASSQSIGTGWEKLFF.

CDR3 loop: CASSGGDRGFGKLFF. CDR3 sequence (DNA): TGTGCCAGCAGTGGGGGCGACAGGGGCTTCGGGAAACTGTTTTTT. This chain uses TRBV2 with TRBJ1-4; 8 nucleotides match TRBD1. With 4 bases clipped from V and 11 bases from J, the junction kept 12 bases outside the gene matches. Germline V gene sequence: CDR1 SNHLY, CDR2 FYNNEI. This CDR3 is 15 amino acids long.

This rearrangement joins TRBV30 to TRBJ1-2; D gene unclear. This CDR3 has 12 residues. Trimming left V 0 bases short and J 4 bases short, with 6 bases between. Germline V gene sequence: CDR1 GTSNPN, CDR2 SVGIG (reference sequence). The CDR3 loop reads CAWSVKPYGYTF. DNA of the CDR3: TGTGCCTGGAGTGTTAAGCCCTATGGCTACACCTTC.

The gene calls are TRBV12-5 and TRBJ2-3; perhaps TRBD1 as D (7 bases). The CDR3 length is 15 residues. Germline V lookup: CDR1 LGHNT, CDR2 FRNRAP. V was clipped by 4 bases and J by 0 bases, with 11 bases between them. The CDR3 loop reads CASGSQGGSTDTQYF. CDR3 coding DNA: TGTGCTAGTGGTTCCCAGGGGGGTAGCACAGATACGCAGTATTTT.

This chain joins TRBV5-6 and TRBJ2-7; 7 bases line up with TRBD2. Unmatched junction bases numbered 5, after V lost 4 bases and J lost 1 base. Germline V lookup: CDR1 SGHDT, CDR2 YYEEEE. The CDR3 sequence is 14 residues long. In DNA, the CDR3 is TGTGCCAGCAGCACGGGACTAAAATCCTACGAGCAGTACTTC. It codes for CASSTGLKSYEQYF.

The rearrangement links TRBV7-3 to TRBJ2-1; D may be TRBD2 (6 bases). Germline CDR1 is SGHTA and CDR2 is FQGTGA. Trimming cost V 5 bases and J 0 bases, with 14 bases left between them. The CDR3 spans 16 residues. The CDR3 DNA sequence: TGTGCCAGCAGCAACCCTAGCGCTAGCTCCTACAATGAGCAGTTCTTC. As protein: CASSNPSASSYNEQFF.

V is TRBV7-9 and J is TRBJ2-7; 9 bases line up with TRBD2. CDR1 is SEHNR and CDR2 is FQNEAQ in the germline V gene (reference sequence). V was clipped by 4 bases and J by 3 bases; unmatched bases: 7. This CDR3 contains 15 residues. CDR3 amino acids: CASSSWREGLYEQYF. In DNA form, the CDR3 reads TGTGCCAGCAGCTCCTGGCGGGAGGGTCTCTACGAGCAGTACTTC.

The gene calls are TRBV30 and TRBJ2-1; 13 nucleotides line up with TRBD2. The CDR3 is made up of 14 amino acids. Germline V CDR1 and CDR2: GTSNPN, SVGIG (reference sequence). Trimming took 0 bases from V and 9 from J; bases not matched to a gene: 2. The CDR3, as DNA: TGTGCCTGGAGTGTCAGGACTAGCGGGGGTGAGCAGTTCTTC. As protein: CAWSVRTSGGEQFF.

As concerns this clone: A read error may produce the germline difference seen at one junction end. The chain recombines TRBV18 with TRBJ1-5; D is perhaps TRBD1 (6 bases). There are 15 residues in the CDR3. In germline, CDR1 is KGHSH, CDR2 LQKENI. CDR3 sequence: CASSAPGTSNQPQHF. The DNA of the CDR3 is TGTGCCAGCTCAGCACCCGGGACATCCAATCAGCCCCAGCATTTT.

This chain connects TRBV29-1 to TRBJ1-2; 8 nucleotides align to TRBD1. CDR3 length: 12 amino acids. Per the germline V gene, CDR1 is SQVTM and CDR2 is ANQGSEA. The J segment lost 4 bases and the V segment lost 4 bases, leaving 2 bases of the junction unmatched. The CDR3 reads CSVVDRGYGYTF. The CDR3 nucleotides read TGCAGCGTTGTCGACAGGGGCTATGGCTACACCTTC.